The 30 T cell receptor beta chains listed next were all sequenced from one sample in a study of regulatory T cells in long-lasting Graves disease (dated by TCRdb to about 2021). This specimen's time point label, per the study, means: newly diagnosed GD, antithyroid drugs for less than 3 months. For both TCR sequencing and RNA sequencing, RNA was extracted from PBMCs using TRIzol. The library was generated by multiplex PCR. The reads were generated on an Illumina HiSeq 4000. TCR beta libraries were built with iRepertoire HTBI primers and Arm-PCR amplification of CDR3 regions. The raw public reads went through TCRdb reprocessing: fastp at Q25, MiXCR clone calling, in-frame beta chains kept. When rows share a CDR3 protein, they turn into one entry using the most common DNA and genes. Counted in this sample were under 700,000 distinct CDR3 sequences; about 16% of them appeared once. About 25% of the sample lies in the top ten.

These data also featured in a second study, about T cells in Graves' hyperthyroidism and ophthalmopathy.

Specimen: peripheral blood mononuclear cells (PBMCs), collected at new diagnosis, from a patient treated with antithyroid drugs. All receptors come from a woman aged 35-65 years with Graves disease. Donor details come from another sample of the same person, matched by shared clones.

This chain uses TRBV30 with TRBJ2-6; TRBD1 agrees at 7 bases. The CDR3 runs to 17 residues. Germline loops: CDR1 GTSNPN, CDR2 SVGIG (reference sequence). V was pared by 1 base and J by 0 bases, with 6 bases of the junction left unmatched. The CDR3 region is CAWSADRWSSGANVLTF. CDR3 DNA: TGTGCCTGGAGTGCGGACAGGTGGAGCTCTGGGGCCAACGTCCTGACTTTC.

About this clonotype: With a much larger clone just one base away, this may be a read error. This chain links TRBV27 with TRBJ2-7, with no clear D. CDR1 is MNHEY, CDR2 SMNVEV, per germline (reference sequence). Trimming took off 5 bases at V and 1 base at J, with 18 bases between the two ends. The CDR3 length is 16 residues. The CDR3 nucleotides are TGTGCCAGCAGTCCCCCCCACGGTCTAGGGTCCTACGAGCAGTACTTC. As protein: CASSPPHGLGSYEQYF.

This clonotype has a handful of counts. The V gene is TRBV4-1, the J gene TRBJ2-6, with 11 bases that match TRBD1. The CDR3 is made up of 20 amino acids. Trimming removed 1 base from V and 2 bases from J; junction bases left unmatched: 10. CDR1 is MGHRA, CDR2 YSYEKL, per germline. CDR3 loop: CASSQGPPGTGGPGANVLTF. The CDR3 nucleotides read TGCGCCAGCAGCCAAGGGCCCCCCGGGACAGGGGGTCCTGGGGCCAACGTCCTGACTTTC.

In this sample, this clonotype turned up a few times. The chain joins TRBV4-1 to TRBJ2-7; no clear D gene. Germline V CDR1 and CDR2: MGHRA, YSYEKL. The CDR3 covers 14 residues. The germline V and J ends were trimmed by 1 base and 4 bases, with 11 bases remaining between them. The CDR3 protein is CASSQAMPPYEQYF. The CDR3 DNA sequence: TGCGCCAGCAGCCAAGCTATGCCCCCATACGAGCAGTACTTC.

The chain joins TRBV5-1 to TRBJ1-1; no reliable D call. V was trimmed by 2 bases and J by 10 bases, leaving 12 bases between them. This CDR3 is 12 amino acids long. Germline assignment: CDR1 SGHRS and CDR2 YFSETQ. CDR3 loop: CASSLNSETAFF. DNA of the CDR3: TGCGCCAGCAGCTTAAATTCAGAAACAGCTTTCTTT.

Many counts were recorded for this clonotype. J is TRBJ1-1 and V is TRBV6-1; TRBD1 is a possible D gene (5 bases). The CDR3 is 12 amino acids. Per the germline V gene, CDR1 is MNHNS and CDR2 is SASEGT. The V end lost 6 bases, the J end lost 3 bases, and 8 bases lay between the germline ends. In nucleotides, the CDR3 is TGTGCCAGCAGAAGAGGGGACACTGAAGCTTTCTTT. Encoded protein: CASRRGDTEAFF.

With respect to this clonotype: Since a much larger clone is just one base distant, this may be a read error. The chain uses TRBV5-5 and TRBJ2-7; D is perhaps TRBD1 (6 bases). CDR3 size: 14 residues. Germline V gene lookup returns CDR1 SGHKS and CDR2 YYEKEE (reference sequence). The CDR3 reads CASSLASGEDEQNF. The CDR3 DNA is TGTGCCAGCAGCTTGGCCTCAGGGGAAGACGAGCAGAACTTC.

This clonotype was picked up a small number of times. This chain joins TRBV6-5 and TRBJ2-7; 11 nucleotides match TRBD2. The V gene's germline CDR1 is MNHEY and CDR2 SVGAGI. V was clipped by 0 bases and J by 3 bases; unmatched bases: 4. The CDR3 has 16 amino acids. The CDR3 is CASSYSTSGALYEQYF. DNA of the CDR3: TGTGCCAGCAGTTACTCGACTAGCGGGGCCCTCTACGAGCAGTACTTC.

As for this clonotype: With a much larger clone just one base away, this may be a read error. The chain joins TRBV6-1 to TRBJ2-1; perhaps TRBD2 as D (6 bases). This CDR3 is 16 amino acids long. Germline CDR1 reads MNHNS; CDR2 reads SASEGT. CDR3 amino acids: CASSLHRGLRNNEQSF. The CDR3 nucleotides read TGTGCCAGCAGTCTACACCGGGGACTCCGCAACAATGAGCAGTCCTTC.

As for this clonotype: A read error is possible here, since a much larger clone lies one base away. The chain is built from TRBV2 and TRBJ2-1, with D tentatively TRBD1 (6 bases). The CDR3 covers 14 residues. Germline CDR1 is SNHLY and CDR2 is FYNNEI. In DNA, the CDR3 is TGTGCCAGCAGAACGACAGGTTTGCCGCATGAGCAGCTCTTC. Protein product: CASRTTGLPHEQLF.

The genes are TRBV29-1 and TRBJ2-1, with D unclear. The V end lost 0 bases, the J end lost 7 bases, and 10 bases lay between the germline ends. CDR3 length: 13 residues. Looked up from germline, CDR1 is SQVTM and CDR2 is ANQGSEA. CDR3 nucleotides: TGCAGCGTTGAAGACCCTTATCGGAATGAGCAGTTCTTC. Translation: CSVEDPYRNEQFF.

This clonotype showed up many times. J is TRBJ2-1 and V is TRBV12-3 or TRBV12-4, with 11 positions matching TRBD2. The CDR3 is made up of 17 amino acids. J gave up 7 bases and V 3 bases, and 11 bases lay outside the gene matches. The CDR3 sequence: CASSFETASGGWNEQFF. The CDR3 bases are TGTGCCAGCAGTTTCGAGACGGCTAGCGGGGGGTGGAATGAGCAGTTCTTC.

The CDR3 loop is CASSEFWTTPLGAFF. DNA of the CDR3: TGCGCCAGCAGTGAGTTCTGGACAACCCCACTAGGGGCTTTCTTT. The chain uses TRBV10-2 and TRBJ1-1; possibly TRBD1 for D (5 bases). CDR1 and CDR2 from the germline V gene are WSHSY and SAAADI. Trimming took 1 base from V and 11 from J, leaving 20 bases between them. This CDR3 has 15 residues.

The CDR3 sequence is CSAAGQGEAFF. CDR3 sequence (DNA): TGCAGTGCTGCGGGACAGGGGGAAGCTTTCTTT. The chain combines TRBV20-1 with TRBJ1-1, with TRBD1 matching 10 bases. Trimming at V came to 5 bases and at J to 8 bases, leaving 2 bases not matched to a gene. The CDR3 spans 11 residues. The germline V gene encodes CDR1 DFQATT and CDR2 SNEGSKA (reference sequence).

This chain uses TRBV6-2 or TRBV6-3 with TRBJ1-2; D gene unclear. CDR3 length: 12 residues. Germline CDR1 reads MNHEY; CDR2 reads SVGEGT. Trimming left V 2 bases short and J 4 bases short, with 5 bases between. The DNA of the CDR3 is TGTGCCAGCAGTTACCTTCCCTATGGCTACACCTTC. Translation: CASSYLPYGYTF.

Concerning this clonotype: A single base separates this from a much larger clone, so it may be a read error. V gene TRBV12-3 or TRBV12-4 combines with J gene TRBJ2-5; the D call may be TRBD1 or TRBD2 (6 bases each). V lost 3 bases, J lost 1 base, and 12 bases lay in between. This CDR3 is built from 15 residues. The CDR3 DNA follows: TGTGCCAGCAGTTTCTCCCGGGGGCCCCAAGAGACCCAGTACTTC. This encodes CASSFSRGPQETQYF.

The table lists this clonotype with many counts. The rearrangement uses TRBV12-3 or TRBV12-4 and TRBJ1-2; no definite D call. V shed 5 bases and J shed 2 bases, with 18 bases lying between them. The length of the CDR3 is 16 residues. The CDR3 loop reads CASSPRHQVGNYGYTF. The CDR3 coding sequence is TGTGCCAGCAGTCCCCGACACCAGGTTGGGAACTATGGCTACACCTTC.

In its sample, this clonotype was seen many times. V and J are TRBV12-3 or TRBV12-4 and TRBJ2-1; D assignment may be TRBD1 or TRBD2 (5 bases each). Trimming pared 7 bases from V and 7 bases from J, leaving 11 bases between. The CDR3 consists of 12 residues. DNA for the CDR3: TGTGCCAGCACCCCGTGGGGGAATGAGCAGTTCTTC. It yields the protein CASTPWGNEQFF.

Many counts were recorded for this clonotype. V gene TRBV11-2 combines with J gene TRBJ2-2; D unclear. The V end lost 3 bases, the J end lost 1 base, and 3 bases lay between the germline ends. The germline gives CDR1 SGHAT, CDR2 FQNNGV. The CDR3 runs 13 residues. The CDR3 spells CASSFMNTGELFF. The CDR3 DNA reads TGTGCCAGCAGCTTCATGAACACCGGGGAGCTGTTTTTT.

As regards this clonotype: This could be a read error, since a much larger clone is one nucleotide away. This chain connects TRBV6-2 or TRBV6-3 to TRBJ1-6; a possible D gene is TRBD1 (6 bases). The CDR3 covers 16 residues. V lost 0 bases to trimming and J lost 7 bases, with 13 bases between them. Per germline, CDR1 MNHEY and CDR2 SVGEGT. The CDR3 protein is CASSYSGAGVNSPLHF. In DNA form, the CDR3 reads TGTGCCAGCAGTTACTCGGGGGCAGGGGTCAATTCACCCCTCCACTTT.

This chain joins TRBV20-1 and TRBJ1-6; D gene unclear. Between the trimmed V and J ends, which lost 3 bases and 10 bases, there was a span of 10 bases. Germline loops: CDR1 DFQATT, CDR2 SNEGSKA (reference sequence). The CDR3 length is 12 residues. CDR3 region: CSARDSGSPLHF. In DNA form, the CDR3 reads TGCAGTGCTAGGGACTCGGGCTCACCCCTCCACTTT.

The CDR3 spells CASSFWGQGNTIYF. The CDR3 DNA reads as TGTGCCAGCAGTTTTTGGGGGCAAGGAAACACCATATATTTT. The V gene is TRBV12-3 or TRBV12-4, the J gene TRBJ1-3; the D gene is possibly TRBD1 (6 bases). This CDR3 spans 14 amino acids. Deletions cut 3 bases from V and 4 bases from J, with 10 bases between.

This clonotype showed up many times. The V call is TRBV2, the J call TRBJ1-2; 7 bases are shared with TRBD1. The CDR3 spans 13 residues. Unmatched junction bases numbered 5, after V lost 5 bases and J lost 5 bases. Germline lookup yields CDR1 SNHLY and CDR2 FYNNEI. CDR3: CASSLDREYGYTF. CDR3 DNA sequence: TGTGCCAGCAGTTTAGACAGGGAGTATGGCTACACCTTC.

This clonotype was seen many times. CDR3 amino acids: CSVDRGGEYAQYF. The CDR3 region has the DNA TGCAGCGTTGACCGGGGGGGGGAATACGCGCAGTATTTT. The chain uses TRBV29-1 and TRBJ2-3; 8 positions match TRBD2. Trimming took 3 bases from V and 10 from J; bases not matched to a gene: 9. CDR1 and CDR2 from the germline V gene are SQVTM and ANQGSEA. CDR3 length: 13 residues.

This clonotype was recorded many times. This rearrangement joins TRBV12-3 or TRBV12-4 to TRBJ1-1; 7 nucleotides match TRBD1. The CDR3 loop spans 14 amino acids. V gave up 5 bases and J gave up 7 bases; unmatched junction bases: 10. CDR3 bases: TGTGCCAGCAGTCTATCGGGGGGGACAGTTGAAGCTTTCTTT. Translation gives CASSLSGGTVEAFF.

Concerning this clonotype: A much larger clone sits a single nucleotide away, making a read error possible. No conserved phenylalanine or tryptophan ends this CDR3, so it is likely a read error. CDR3 in amino acids: CASSLGALNTEAFL. CDR3 DNA sequence: TGTGCCAGCAGTTTAGGGGCGTTGAACACTGAAGCTTTCCTT. This chain uses TRBV12-3 or TRBV12-4 with TRBJ1-1; D gene unclear. CDR3 length: 14 residues. V lost 1 base and J lost 0, with 6 bases in between.

The sample holds many counts of this clonotype. This chain connects TRBV30 to TRBJ2-5; D is uncertain. The CDR3 contains 16 residues. Germline CDR1 reads GTSNPN; CDR2 reads SVGIG (reference sequence). V lost 1 base to trimming and J lost 0 bases, with 15 bases between them. CDR3 in amino acids: CAWSEFSDWYQETQYF. CDR3 bases: TGTGCCTGGAGTGAATTTTCAGACTGGTACCAAGAGACCCAGTACTTC.

This clonotype occurred many times. This chain links TRBV19 with TRBJ2-5; D might be TRBD2 (6 bases). With 4 bases removed from V and 5 bases from J, the gap between germline ends came to 14 bases. In germline, CDR1 is LNHDA, CDR2 SQIVND (reference sequence). The CDR3 consists of 14 residues. The DNA of the CDR3 is TGTGCCAGTAGTAGGGGCGGGGTTTCGGAGACCCAGTACTTC. Translating gives CASSRGGVSETQYF. The full variable domain, with the rest looked up from reference TRBV19 and TRBJ2-5, is DGGITQSPKYLFRKEGQNVTLSCEQNLNHDAMYWYRQDPGQGLRLIYYSQIVNDFQKGDIAEGYSVSREKKESFPLTVTSAQKNPTAFYLCASSRGGVSETQYFGPGTRLLVL.

This clonotype was counted many times. The chain recombines TRBV27 with TRBJ1-5; D may be TRBD1 (6 bases). V lost 3 bases and J lost 5, with 14 bases in between. The CDR3 extends over 15 amino acids. The germline gives CDR1 MNHEY, CDR2 SMNVEV (reference sequence). In DNA form, the CDR3 reads TGTGCCAGCAGTTTTTGGGGGGGCGAAGATCAGCCCCAGCATTTT. Translation gives CASSFWGGEDQPQHF.

This clonotype has a count of ten or more. CDR3 nucleotide sequence: TGTGCCAGCAGAAGTTATGGTTCTTATGAAAAACTGTTTTTT. Its translation: CASRSYGSYEKLFF. The genes are TRBV28 and TRBJ1-4; D call uncertain. This CDR3 has 14 residues. With 6 bases removed from V and 6 bases from J, the gap between germline ends came to 14 bases. Germline loops: CDR1 MDHEN, CDR2 SYDVKM.